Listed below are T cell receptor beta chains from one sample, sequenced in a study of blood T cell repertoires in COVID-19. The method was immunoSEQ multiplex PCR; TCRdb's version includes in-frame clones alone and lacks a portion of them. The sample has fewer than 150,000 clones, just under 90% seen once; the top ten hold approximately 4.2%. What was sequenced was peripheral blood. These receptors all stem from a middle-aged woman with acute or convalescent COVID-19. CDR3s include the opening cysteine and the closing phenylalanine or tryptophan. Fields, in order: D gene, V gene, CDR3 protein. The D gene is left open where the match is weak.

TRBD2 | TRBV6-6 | CASSYTLAGNYEQYF
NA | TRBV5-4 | CASSLRGQETQYF
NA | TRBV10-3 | CAISIGGLAQDTGELFF
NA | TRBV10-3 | CAISESRVSYGYTF
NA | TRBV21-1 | CASISCAPEDNSPLHF
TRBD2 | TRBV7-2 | CASSEGLVETQYF
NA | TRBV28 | CASSLPPWGGYFF
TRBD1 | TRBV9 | CASSGGTGGFNQPQHF
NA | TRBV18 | CASSPPNLRGGTEAFF
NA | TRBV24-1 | CATSELPFGELFF